This T cell receptor beta chain was recorded in a study of T-cell memory formation after mild COVID-19. Overall study context: Largely donor-specific TCR clusters were found.

General observations from the study: Clones contracting day 15 to 85 were balanced CD4/CD8; later expanders leaned CD4+.

Germline values: CDR1 LGHNA, CDR2 YSLEER. The V end lost 4 bases, the J end lost 5 bases, and 11 bases lay between the germline ends. The CDR3 runs to 13 residues. A word on this clonotype: The antigen is not known.

TCR alpha and TCR beta cDNA libraries carrying sample barcodes and UMIs were produced by 5'RACE using constant-segment primers. TCRdb used MiXCR to reprocess the 5' RACE reads, holding one entry per CDR3 protein. The sample records approximately 260,000 distinct CDR3 sequences, roughly 15% being singletons. This TCR was recovered from a man aged 18 to 30 who had mild COVID-19 (a few samples of this study predate the infection). Cell type and time point are not known. The rearrangement uses TRBV4-3 and TRBJ1-2; tentatively, D is TRBD1 (5 bases). The sequencing sample was made of PBMCs or a T cell subset sorted from them (not recorded which). The CDR3 loop reads CASSPGAGYGYTF. CDR3 bases: TGCGCCAGCAGCCCCGGGGCGGGTTATGGCTACACCTTC.